This is a list of T cell receptor beta chains from one sample in a study of blood T cells in healthy people across ages. In TCRdb, the 5' RACE reads were re-called with MiXCR into one record per CDR3 protein. This table holds 1.5 million to 2 million distinct CDR3 sequences, 25% to 30% found once. The source material was blood. The receptors here all came from a woman aged 30 to 39 in good health. Both conserved end residues are part of each CDR3. D genes are given only for firm matches. Only part of the rows carry a size: once, few, many, or a class if the clone is expanded.

CDR3aa: CASSYGGINRSYEQYF
CDR3nt: TGTGCCAGCAGTTACGGGGGAATTAATAGATCCTACGAGCAGTACTTC
v_gene: TRBV6-5
abundance: many
j_gene: TRBJ2-7
d_gene: .

CDR3aa: CASSLAASGQGTQYF
CDR3nt: TGCGCCAGCAGCTTGGCAGCTAGCGGCCAGGGAACGCAGTATTTT
v_gene: TRBV5-1
abundance: .
j_gene: TRBJ2-3
d_gene: TRBD2

CDR3aa: CASSPRDTSYNEQYF
CDR3nt: TGTGCCAGCAGCCCCCGGGACACCTCCTACAATGAGCAGTACTTC
v_gene: TRBV3-1
abundance: .
j_gene: TRBJ2-7
d_gene: .

CDR3aa: CASSLSPGQGGQPQHF
CDR3nt: TGTGCCAGCAGCTTATCCCCGGGACAGGGAGGTCAGCCCCAGCATTTT
v_gene: TRBV7-9
abundance: few
j_gene: TRBJ1-5
d_gene: TRBD1

CDR3aa: CASSLVPSGEDEQYF
CDR3nt: TGTGCCAGCAGTTTAGTTCCTAGCGGGGAGGACGAGCAGTACTTC
v_gene: TRBV12-3/TRBV12-4
abundance: .
j_gene: TRBJ2-7
d_gene: TRBD2

CDR3aa: CASSGDRTDTQYF
CDR3nt: TGTGCCAGCAGCGGCGACAGAACAGATACGCAGTATTTT
v_gene: TRBV11-2
abundance: .
j_gene: TRBJ2-3
d_gene: .

CDR3aa: CSAALIKRAPGAYTF
CDR3nt: TGCAGTGCAGCACTCATAAAAAGAGCCCCCGGGGCCTACACCTTC
v_gene: TRBV20-1
abundance: many
j_gene: TRBJ1-2
d_gene: .

CDR3aa: CASSLERGYDTQYF
CDR3nt: TGTGCCAGCAGCTTGGAAAGGGGATACGATACGCAGTATTTT
v_gene: TRBV5-4
abundance: .
j_gene: TRBJ2-3
d_gene: .

CDR3aa: CASSYGTSGGEQFF
CDR3nt: TGTGCCAGCAGCTATGGGACTAGCGGTGGTGAGCAGTTCTTC
v_gene: TRBV7-2
abundance: .
j_gene: TRBJ2-1
d_gene: TRBD2

CDR3aa: CASSFESGTGYEQYF
CDR3nt: TGTGCCAGCAGCTTCGAGTCCGGGACAGGCTACGAGCAGTACTTC
v_gene: TRBV7-2
abundance: few
j_gene: TRBJ2-7
d_gene: TRBD1

CDR3aa: CASSQGGIGQETQYF
CDR3nt: TGCGCCAGCAGCCAAGGGGGGATAGGGCAAGAGACCCAGTACTTC
v_gene: TRBV4-1
abundance: many
j_gene: TRBJ2-5
d_gene: .

CDR3aa: CATSRGGGGGNQPQHF
CDR3nt: TGTGCCACCAGCAGAGGTGGGGGAGGGGGCAATCAGCCCCAGCATTTT
v_gene: TRBV15
abundance: .
j_gene: TRBJ1-5
d_gene: .

CDR3aa: CAISESRQAYEQYF
CDR3nt: TGTGCCATCAGTGAGTCGCGACAGGCCTACGAGCAGTACTTC
v_gene: TRBV10-3
abundance: many
j_gene: TRBJ2-7
d_gene: .

CDR3aa: CASRGRWGQYF
CDR3nt: TGTGCCAGCAGAGGACGTTGGGGGCAGTATTTT
v_gene: TRBV2
abundance: .
j_gene: TRBJ2-3
d_gene: .

CDR3aa: CTSSLDEGCRGYTF
CDR3nt: TGTACCAGCAGCTTAGATGAGGGATGTCGTGGCTACACCTTC
v_gene: TRBV7-9
abundance: .
j_gene: TRBJ1-2
d_gene: .

CDR3aa: CSAPGTSSYEQYF
CDR3nt: TGCAGTGCCCCAGGGACTAGCTCCTACGAGCAGTACTTC
v_gene: TRBV20-1
abundance: many
j_gene: TRBJ2-7
d_gene: TRBD2

CDR3aa: CASSLHPTEKLFF
CDR3nt: TGTGCCAGCAGCTTACACCCCACTGAAAAACTGTTTTTT
v_gene: TRBV7-2
abundance: .
j_gene: TRBJ1-4
d_gene: .

CDR3aa: CASSAGLADSNEQFF
CDR3nt: TGTGCCAGCAGCGCCGGACTAGCCGATAGCAATGAGCAGTTCTTC
v_gene: TRBV9
abundance: few
j_gene: TRBJ2-1
d_gene: TRBD2

CDR3aa: CASSSGASETQYF
CDR3nt: TGTGCCAGCAGCTCCGGAGCGTCAGAGACCCAGTACTTC
v_gene: TRBV7-2
abundance: .
j_gene: TRBJ2-5
d_gene: .

CDR3aa: CASSVGTSGGVITDTQYF
CDR3nt: TGTGCCAGCAGCGTCGGGACTAGCGGGGGGGTTATCACAGATACGCAGTATTTT
v_gene: TRBV9
abundance: few
j_gene: TRBJ2-3
d_gene: TRBD2

CDR3aa: CASSSQGGAGNEQFF
CDR3nt: TGTGCCAGCAGCTCCCAAGGGGGCGCCGGCAATGAGCAGTTCTTC
v_gene: TRBV11-2
abundance: .
j_gene: TRBJ2-1
d_gene: TRBD1

CDR3aa: CAVRDLYNEQFF
CDR3nt: TGTGCCGTCCGGGATCTCTACAATGAGCAGTTCTTC
v_gene: TRBV28
abundance: .
j_gene: TRBJ2-1
d_gene: .

CDR3aa: CASSSPAGGSYNEQFF
CDR3nt: TGTGCCAGCAGCTCCCCTGCGGGAGGTTCCTACAATGAGCAGTTCTTC
v_gene: TRBV7-2
abundance: many
j_gene: TRBJ2-1
d_gene: TRBD2

CDR3aa: CATSKTREQARFF
CDR3nt: TGTGCCACCTCCAAAACCAGGGAGCAGGCACGGTTTTTT
v_gene: TRBV2
abundance: few
j_gene: TRBJ1-4
d_gene: .

CDR3aa: CASRYRTGGKETQYF
CDR3nt: TGCGCCAGCCGATACAGGACAGGGGGCAAGGAGACCCAGTACTTC
v_gene: TRBV5-1
abundance: .
j_gene: TRBJ2-5
d_gene: TRBD1

CDR3aa: CASSTSGSIYEQYF
CDR3nt: TGTGCCAGCAGCACTAGCGGGAGTATCTACGAGCAGTACTTC
v_gene: TRBV12-3/TRBV12-4
abundance: few
j_gene: TRBJ2-7
d_gene: TRBD2

CDR3aa: CASSLTPDRPLREEQFF
CDR3nt: TGTGCCAGCAGCTTAACGCCGGACAGACCATTAAGGGAGGAGCAGTTCTTC
v_gene: TRBV11-2
abundance: few
j_gene: TRBJ2-1
d_gene: .

CDR3aa: CSAPPPGGYEQYF
CDR3nt: TGCAGTGCTCCCCCTCCGGGGGGCTACGAGCAGTACTTC
v_gene: TRBV20-1
abundance: many
j_gene: TRBJ2-7
d_gene: TRBD2

CDR3aa: CASSYQPTADTQYF
CDR3nt: TGTGCCAGCAGTTACCAACCTACTGCAGATACGCAGTATTTT
v_gene: TRBV6-2/TRBV6-3
abundance: few
j_gene: TRBJ2-3
d_gene: .

CDR3aa: CASSLDTGQGTYNEQFF
CDR3nt: TGCGCCAGCAGCTTGGACACCGGACAGGGGACCTACAATGAGCAGTTCTTC
v_gene: TRBV5-1
abundance: .
j_gene: TRBJ2-1
d_gene: TRBD1

CDR3aa: CASSQGMGYTF
CDR3nt: TGCGCCAGCAGCCAAGGGATGGGCTACACCTTC
v_gene: TRBV4-1
abundance: many
j_gene: TRBJ1-2
d_gene: .

CDR3aa: CASLYYYTDTQYF
CDR3nt: TGTGCCAGCCTTTACTACTACACAGATACGCAGTATTTT
v_gene: TRBV2
abundance: few
j_gene: TRBJ2-3
d_gene: .

CDR3aa: CASSFGQGEGGYTF
CDR3nt: TGTGCCAGCAGTTTCGGGCAGGGGGAAGGTGGCTACACCTTC
v_gene: TRBV12-3/TRBV12-4
abundance: .
j_gene: TRBJ1-2
d_gene: TRBD1

CDR3aa: CASSIKTTGNGYTF
CDR3nt: TGTGCCAGCAGCATTAAAACGACAGGGAATGGCTACACCTTC
v_gene: TRBV5-4
abundance: few
j_gene: TRBJ1-2
d_gene: TRBD1

CDR3aa: CASPLAGIADTQYF
CDR3nt: TGTGCCAGCCCGTTAGCGGGAATCGCAGATACGCAGTATTTT
v_gene: TRBV7-2
abundance: few
j_gene: TRBJ2-3
d_gene: TRBD2

CDR3aa: CSARALTSGRASDTQYF
CDR3nt: TGCAGTGCTAGAGCCTTGACTAGCGGGAGGGCATCAGATACGCAGTATTTT
v_gene: TRBV20-1
abundance: many
j_gene: TRBJ2-3
d_gene: TRBD2

CDR3aa: CASRRQGIDVNTEAFF
CDR3nt: TGTGCCAGCAGACGACAGGGGATTGACGTGAACACTGAAGCTTTCTTT
v_gene: TRBV7-2
abundance: .
j_gene: TRBJ1-1
d_gene: TRBD1

CDR3aa: CASSEEARDREQFF
CDR3nt: TGTGCCAGCAGTGAAGAAGCCCGGGACAGGGAGCAGTTCTTC
v_gene: TRBV6-1
abundance: .
j_gene: TRBJ2-1
d_gene: TRBD1

CDR3aa: CASSLAVPSYNEQFF
CDR3nt: TGTGCCAGCAGTTTAGCGGTCCCCTCCTACAATGAGCAGTTCTTC
v_gene: TRBV27
abundance: few
j_gene: TRBJ2-1
d_gene: .

CDR3aa: CASRLLGLSNIQYF
CDR3nt: TGTGCCAGCAGGCTACTGGGGCTCTCGAACATTCAGTACTTC
v_gene: TRBV27
abundance: .
j_gene: TRBJ2-4
d_gene: .

CDR3aa: CASSYSTPQREKLFF
CDR3nt: TGTGCCAGCAGTTACTCCACGCCCCAGAGGGAAAAACTGTTTTTT
v_gene: TRBV6-6
abundance: few
j_gene: TRBJ1-4
d_gene: .

CDR3aa: CASSNRDNQETQYF
CDR3nt: TGTGCCAGCAGCAACCGGGACAACCAAGAGACCCAGTACTTC
v_gene: TRBV13
abundance: few
j_gene: TRBJ2-5
d_gene: .

CDR3aa: CASSPRQGAYNKQFF
CDR3nt: TGCGCCAGCAGCCCTCGACAGGGGGCCTACAATAAGCAGTTCTTC
v_gene: TRBV4-1
abundance: few
j_gene: TRBJ2-1
d_gene: TRBD1

CDR3aa: CASLWTGGGTQYF
CDR3nt: TGTGCCAGCCTATGGACGGGCGGCGGGACCCAGTACTTC
v_gene: TRBV28
abundance: .
j_gene: TRBJ2-5
d_gene: .

CDR3aa: CATSDLGPGLDTQYF
CDR3nt: TGTGCCACCAGTGATTTGGGGCCAGGGTTAGATACGCAGTATTTT
v_gene: TRBV24-1
abundance: few
j_gene: TRBJ2-3
d_gene: .

CDR3aa: CASQGLIYNEQFF
CDR3nt: TGTGCCAGCCAGGGGCTCATCTACAATGAGCAGTTCTTC
v_gene: TRBV5-5
abundance: many
j_gene: TRBJ2-1
d_gene: .

CDR3aa: CASSLDGSTAGELFF
CDR3nt: TGTGCCAGCAGCCTAGACGGATCCACAGCCGGGGAGCTGTTTTTT
v_gene: TRBV7-3
abundance: .
j_gene: TRBJ2-2
d_gene: .

CDR3aa: CASSFSGRRQEQFF
CDR3nt: TGTGCCAGCAGTTTTAGCGGGAGAAGACAGGAGCAGTTCTTC
v_gene: TRBV6-2/TRBV6-3
abundance: .
j_gene: TRBJ2-1
d_gene: TRBD2

CDR3aa: CSARVASGQSYNEQFF
CDR3nt: TGCAGTGCTAGAGTTGCCTCGGGACAGAGCTACAATGAGCAGTTCTTC
v_gene: TRBV20-1
abundance: many
j_gene: TRBJ2-1
d_gene: TRBD1

CDR3aa: CASSLGAVAGGETQYF
CDR3nt: TGCGCCAGCAGCTTGGGAGCGGTAGCGGGAGGAGAGACCCAGTACTTC
v_gene: TRBV5-1
abundance: few
j_gene: TRBJ2-5
d_gene: TRBD2

CDR3aa: CSARRTGDDYTF
CDR3nt: TGCAGTGCTAGAAGGACAGGGGATGACTACACCTTC
v_gene: TRBV20-1
abundance: few
j_gene: TRBJ1-2
d_gene: TRBD1

CDR3aa: CASSYGLTAAFF
CDR3nt: TGTGCCAGCAGCTACGGCTTAACTGCGGCTTTCTTT
v_gene: TRBV3-1
abundance: few
j_gene: TRBJ1-1
d_gene: .

CDR3aa: CASSLPSEADTQYF
CDR3nt: TGCGCCAGCAGCTTGCCTAGCGAGGCAGATACGCAGTATTTT
v_gene: TRBV5-1
abundance: .
j_gene: TRBJ2-3
d_gene: .

CDR3aa: CSARGSVTGIPEAFF
CDR3nt: TGCAGTGCTAGAGGGTCGGTGACAGGGATCCCTGAAGCTTTCTTT
v_gene: TRBV20-1
abundance: few
j_gene: TRBJ1-1
d_gene: TRBD1

CDR3aa: CASIESNEQFF
CDR3nt: TGTGCCAGCATAGAGTCGAATGAGCAGTTCTTC
v_gene: TRBV6-5
abundance: .
j_gene: TRBJ2-1
d_gene: .

CDR3aa: CASSPSGRTPGELFF
CDR3nt: TGTGCCAGCAGTCCGAGCGGGAGGACACCCGGGGAGCTGTTTTTT
v_gene: TRBV27
abundance: .
j_gene: TRBJ2-2
d_gene: TRBD2

CDR3aa: CASSYSDTGSGGYTF
CDR3nt: TGTGCCAGCAGTTACTCCGATACGGGGTCAGGAGGCTACACCTTC
v_gene: TRBV6-5
abundance: .
j_gene: TRBJ1-2
d_gene: .

CDR3aa: CASSYSRGGDIQYF
CDR3nt: TGTGCCAGCAGTTACTCCCGGGGAGGGGACATTCAGTACTTC
v_gene: TRBV6-6
abundance: few
j_gene: TRBJ2-4
d_gene: TRBD2

CDR3aa: CASSMTGQEGEKLFF
CDR3nt: TGCGCCAGCAGCATGACGGGACAGGAGGGGGAAAAACTGTTTTTT
v_gene: TRBV5-1
abundance: many
j_gene: TRBJ1-4
d_gene: TRBD1

CDR3aa: CASSPRASGGVNEQFF
CDR3nt: TGTGCCAGCAGCCCACGCGCGAGCGGGGGGGTTAATGAGCAGTTCTTC
v_gene: TRBV7-9
abundance: few
j_gene: TRBJ2-1
d_gene: TRBD2